This T cell receptor beta chain was observed in a study of Ad26.COV2.S vaccination and SARS-CoV-2 variants (dated by TCRdb to the early 2020s). For the study in its entirety: Vaccine-arm donors came from COV1001, a multicentre, randomized, double-blind, placebo-controlled phase I-IIa trial of Ad26.COV2.S in healthy adults. Dosing of Ad26.COV2.S was intramuscular, at either 5x10^10 or 1x10^11 viral particles, delivered as one shot or as two shots spaced 56 days apart. TCRbeta repertoire sequencing was used to assess the specificity and breadth of SARS-CoV-2-reactive T cell receptors after Ad26.COV2.S vaccination. The TCR-sequenced set comprised about 30 samples: some 20 Ad26.COV2.S vaccine recipients, 5 placebo recipients and 8 SARS-CoV-2 convalescent individuals. Trial participants were randomized into five groups of five, in which low-dose or high-dose Ad26.COV2.S was given once or twice, or placebo was given on both occasions. Investigators did not know the trial group allocation while performing experiments and assessing outcomes.

Overall study results and their limits: The study lacked the statistical power to compare responses across vaccine doses or regimens. After vaccination, substantial breadth of spike-specific CD8+ and CD4+ T cell responses was reported. Vaccine and placebo recipients had comparable non-spike TCR breadth, which fits with the vaccine containing only spike. Higher spike-specific TCR breadth was observed in Ad26.COV2.S recipients than in placebo recipients (P = 0.0014). It was noted by the authors that total T cell responses may have been underestimated by the TCR breadth and depth analyses.

The immunoSEQ Assay was used to sequence TCRbeta CDR3 regions. After extraction, genomic DNA underwent amplification by bias-controlled multiplex PCR, followed by high-throughput sequencing. The authors' pipeline ran thus. To quantify the absolute abundance of every unique TCRbeta CDR3 region, sequences were collapsed and filtered. T cell fraction was estimated by normalizing TCRbeta template counts to usable DNA, which was measured by amplifying reference genes present in all nucleated cells. Repertoire TCRs were annotated as SARS-CoV-2-specific by exact matching of V gene, CDR3 amino acid sequence and J gene to a known reactive TCR set. The reference SARS-CoV-2 TCR set was obtained from MIRA and was filtered for enrichment in COVID-19-positive ImmuneCODE repertoires, whereby public or cross-reactive TCRs were removed. Using the MIRA antigens, annotated TCRs were further analysed by specific ORF or by position within an ORF. Depth was the summed frequency of annotated unique rearrangements, while breadth was defined as annotated unique rearrangements over total unique productive rearrangements. Group comparisons of TCR breadth used two-sided Wilcoxon rank-sum tests. TCRdb's version of the immuneACCESS table is confined to in-frame rearrangements and falls short of the full clone set. An unresolved V gene accounts for under half of the shortfall where checked; the remainder is of unknown origin. Clone size and the V and J calls come from that table; the DNA yielded D and trimming. The sample profile shows roughly 380,000 clones; 88% of them were found once. Jointly, the top ten make up about 4% of the sample.

Points on this clone: It lacks a known antigen. Base qualities are not provided; no much larger clone lies one nucleotide away.

Taken with the paper, the label for treatment or condition translates to: around 19 received Ad26.COV2.S at low or high dose, single or two shots; 5 received placebo; per-sample allocation not given. For vaccine and placebo recipients, repertoires were sequenced using samples collected on day 63 after the first injection. Between 29 July and 7 August 2020, Cohort 1b enrolled 25 adults aged 18-55 years at one site in Boston, USA. As a vaccine, Ad26.COV2.S was a replication-incompetent adenovirus type 26 vector that expressed a prefusion-stabilized SARS-CoV-2 spike protein derived from the original Wuhan strain. CDR1 and CDR2 are read off the germline V gene as LGHNA and YSLEER. V and J are trimmed by 0 bases and 4 bases, and the gene matches miss 2 bases of the junction. From the cysteine through the phenylalanine, the CDR3 covers 15 amino acids. Left in the record is the CDR3 DNA by itself, 45 bases read in frame from the first base.

Specimen: peripheral blood, collected in a trial of Ad26.COV2.S vaccine versus placebo. This sequence originates from a person aged 18-60 years who received the Ad26.COV2.S COVID-19 vaccine or a placebo. The rearranged chain carries TRBV4-3 and TRBJ1-4; TRBD1 lines up with 7 middle nucleotides. The CDR3 amino acid sequence is: CASSQDTGDNEKLFF. The base sequence is TGCGCCAGCAGCCAAGATACAGGGGATAATGAAAAACTGTTTTTT.